The clone carrying this T cell receptor (beta chain) was recorded many times. Its antigen is as yet unknown. The data originate from a study of human T cells and chemical hapten exposure. V was pared by 5 bases and J by 2 bases, with 5 bases of the junction left unmatched. CDR3 length: 15 amino acids. Germline V gene lookup returns CDR1 SEHNR and CDR2 FQNEAQ (reference sequence). Study-wide points: The count of PT1 expanded TCRs correlated positively with patch test score.

Time point: pre-sensitization, week 0. Documented treatment: therapeutic diphenylcyclopropenone sensitization with weekly scalp DPC. Total RNA was extracted from unfractionated whole blood. Via MiXCR, TCRdb re-called the RACE reads, giving one row per CDR3 protein. The repertoire holds tens of thousands of distinct CDR3 sequences, with about 10% as singletons. The sequence was obtained from a woman aged 50 to 60 with alopecia areata. Some clones in this sample may be carry-over from other donors' samples. The input for sequencing was whole blood, taken in connection with sensitization to the hapten diphenylcyclopropenone (DPC). The chain couples TRBV7-9 to TRBJ2-7, with TRBD2 identical over 11 bases. For the CDR3, the DNA is TGTGCCAGCAGCCTGACTAGCGGGACCCCCTACGAGCAGTACTTC. Amino acids: CASSLTSGTPYEQYF.